This T cell receptor beta chain was captured by sequencing in a study of resident and recirculating memory T cells in vitiligo. Study outcomes and limitations: Sequences differed between biopsy sites and patients, suggesting private specificity.

Patients who had received treatment within the previous three months were excluded. CDR3 length equals 15 residues. Germline CDR1 reads LNHDA; CDR2 reads SQIVND (reference sequence). Deletions cut 6 bases from V and 9 bases from J, with 18 bases between. This clone was found once. Its antigen is currently unknown. Sequencing used immunoSEQ multiplex PCR; TCRdb keeps in-frame clones, though not all of them. The table has around 38,000 clones, nearly 95% seen once. The sequence came from a male donor with vitiligo. The sequencing sample was made of blood. The V gene is TRBV19, the J gene TRBJ1-6; no clear D. CDR3 amino acids: CASSVIDSGGSPLHF. CDR3 bases: TGTGCCAGTAGCGTAATTGACTCCGGAGGTTCACCCCTCCACTTT.